The source of this T cell receptor beta chain is a study of cytomegalovirus exposure and HLA in healthy donors. General study results and limits: In a later analysis, CMV-associated beta chains were mostly HLA-associated, it appeared. Sequencing likely produced, as an artifact, a cluster of highly shared sequence variants. In a later analysis, HLA-associated TCR beta chains were more clonally expanded than equally common others.

With respect to this clone: Its specificity is not known.

The CDR3 has 15 amino acids. V was cut by 4 bases and J by 3 bases, with 15 bases left in between. In germline, CDR1 is SNHLY, CDR2 FYNNEI. Amplification used 60 Vbeta primers and 13 Jbeta primers. TCRdb's table, derived via immunoSEQ multiplex PCR, lists solely in-frame clones and lacks some. The sample shows over 200,000 clones, 60% to 80% of them seen only once. The sequenced sample consisted of PBMCs. The TCR sequence derives from a male donor in good health and CMV-seronegative. This chain links TRBV2 with TRBJ1-2; D is ambiguous. The CDR3 reads CASSANFRRDYGYTF. The CDR3 DNA reads as TGTGCCAGCAGTGCAAATTTTAGGAGAGACTATGGCTACACCTTC.